One T cell receptor (beta chain) is described in this entry. Its cognate antigen is unknown. This record comes from a study of T cell repertoires in cytomegalovirus infection. Study-level background: HLA-B-restricted CMV epitopes that are well studied were used alongside recently identified HLA-C-restricted ones. Both a matching HLA type and CMV infection were indicated by public TCR beta signatures.

TCRdb reanalysed the reads using MiXCR and keeps one entry per CDR3 protein. Of 80,000 or so distinct CDR3 sequences in the sample, about 40% were seen once. Study findings and constraints: Pooled public TCR beta family frequency picked out CMV carriers with the relevant HLA. The ex vivo response showed dominance by HLA-C-restricted CMV-specific TCR beta clonotypes.

V gave up 8 bases and J gave up 0 bases, with 11 bases separating them. The CDR3 contains 14 residues. CDR1 is MNHEY, CDR2 SMNVEV, per germline (reference sequence). Sequencing was performed on CD8+ T cells from cultured PBMCs, taken from culture after CMV antigen stimulation. The receptor's source is a human donor in good health (CMV status not recorded). Some clones in this sample may be carry-over from other donors' samples. The chain recombines TRBV27 with TRBJ2-1; D gene uncertain. DNA of the CDR3: TGTGCCAGCTCTAAGGGAACCTCCTACAATGAGCAGTTCTTC. Amino acid sequence: CASSKGTSYNEQFF.